These 5 T cell receptor beta chains were all obtained from the same sample, sequenced in a study. TCRdb independently ran MiXCR on the 5' RACE reads; one entry per CDR3 protein. The sample shows some 13,000 distinct CDR3 sequences, less than 25% of them seen only once. The specimen was naive CD4+ T cells sorted from blood. Subset indicated: naive CD4+ T cells, CD4+CD45RA+CD25-. The receptors originated from a female donor with breast cancer.

This clonotype has ten or more counts. J is TRBJ2-1 and V is TRBV7-3, with D possibly being TRBD1 (7 bases). CDR1 and CDR2 (germline): SGHTA, FQGTGA. V lost 3 bases and J lost 10, with 22 bases in between. The CDR3 runs 16 residues. In DNA form, the CDR3 reads TGTGCCAGCAGCTTGGGGCAGGGGGGCAGGGACTGGGAGCAGTTCTTC. Residues: CASSLGQGGRDWEQFF.

The sample holds a few counts of this clonotype. Being one base from a much bigger clone, this may be a read error. This sequence joins TRBV5-8 and TRBJ2-5; D is unresolved. The germline V gene has CDR1 SGHTS and CDR2 YDEGEE. The CDR3 is 12 amino acids. Trimming removed 0 bases at V and 4 bases at J, with 4 bases between. In DNA form, the CDR3 reads TGTGCCAGCAGCTTGGCCGGAGAGACCCAGTACTTC. Translating it yields CASSLAGETQYF. Based on the CDR3 plus reference TRBV5-8 and TRBJ2-5, the full variable domain is EAGVTQSPTHLIKTRGQQATLRCSPISGHTSVYWYQQALGLGLQFLLWYDEGEERNRGNFPPRFSGRQFPNYSSELNVNALELEDSALYLCASSLAGETQYFGPGTRLLVL.

As to this clonotype: Just one base apart from a much larger clone, this may be a read error. This chain connects TRBV12-3 or TRBV12-4 to TRBJ2-2; no clear D. V lost 6 bases and J lost 9, with 8 bases in between. The CDR3 has 11 amino acids. CDR3 coding DNA: TGTGCCAGCAGCCGAAGTAGGGAGCTGTTTTTT. Residues: CASSRSRELFF.

In its sample, this clonotype was seen a few times. The CDR3 end shows no conserved phenylalanine or tryptophan, and so a read error is likely. The chain carries TRBV7-9 and TRBJ2-1; 8 bases align to TRBD1. The germline V gene has CDR1 SEHNR and CDR2 FQNEAQ (reference sequence). This CDR3 has 15 amino acids. J lost 7 bases, V lost 4 bases, and 9 bases had no gene match. For the CDR3, the DNA is TGTGCCAGCAGCTCGATTCAGGGGGCCAGGAATGAGCAGTTCTCC. Its translation: CASSSIQGARNEQFS.

This sequence joins TRBV4-2 and TRBJ2-1; 9 nucleotides match TRBD1. This CDR3 is 20 amino acids long. Germline V gene sequence: CDR1 LGHNA, CDR2 YNFKEQ. Trimming removed 4 bases from V and 4 bases from J; junction bases left unmatched: 20. CDR3 sequence: CASSLLRGTGSGWGYNEQFF. The CDR3 DNA sequence: TGTGCCAGCAGCCTCCTAAGAGGGACAGGGTCAGGTTGGGGGTACAATGAGCAGTTCTTC.